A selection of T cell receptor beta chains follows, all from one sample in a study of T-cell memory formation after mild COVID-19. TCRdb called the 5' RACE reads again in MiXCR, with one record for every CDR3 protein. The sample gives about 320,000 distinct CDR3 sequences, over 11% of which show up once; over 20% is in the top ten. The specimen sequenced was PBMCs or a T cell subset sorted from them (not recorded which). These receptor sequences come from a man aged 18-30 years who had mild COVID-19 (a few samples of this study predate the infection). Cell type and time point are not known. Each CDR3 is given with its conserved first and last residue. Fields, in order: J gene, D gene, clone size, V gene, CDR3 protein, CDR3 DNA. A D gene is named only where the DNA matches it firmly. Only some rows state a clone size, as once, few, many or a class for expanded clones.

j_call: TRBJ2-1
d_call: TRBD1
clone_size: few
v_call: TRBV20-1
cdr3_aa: CSGDSSYNEQFF
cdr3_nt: TGCAGTGGGGACAGCTCCTACAATGAGCAGTTCTTC

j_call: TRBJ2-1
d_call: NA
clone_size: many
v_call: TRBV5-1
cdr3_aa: CASSFLGGDYNEQFF
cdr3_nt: TGCGCCAGCAGCTTTCTAGGTGGGGATTACAATGAGCAGTTCTTC

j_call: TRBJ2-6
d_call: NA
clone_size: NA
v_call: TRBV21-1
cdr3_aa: CASSKAPWEGPSPGANVLTF
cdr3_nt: TGTGCCAGCAGCAAAGCCCCCTGGGAAGGCCCGAGCCCTGGGGCCAACGTCCTGACTTTC

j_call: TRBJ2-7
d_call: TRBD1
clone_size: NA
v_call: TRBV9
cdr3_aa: CASSVGGTGGYEQYF
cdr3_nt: TGTGCCAGCAGCGTAGGCGGGACAGGGGGATACGAGCAGTACTTC

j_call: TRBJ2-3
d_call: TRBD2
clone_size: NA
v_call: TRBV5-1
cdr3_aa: CASSSGDSGGAADTQYF
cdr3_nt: TGCGCCAGCAGCTCTGGAGATAGCGGGGGGGCAGCAGATACGCAGTATTTT

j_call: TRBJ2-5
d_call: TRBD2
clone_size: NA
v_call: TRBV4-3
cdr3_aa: CASSQLWRGAQETQYF
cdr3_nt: TGCGCCAGCAGCCAGTTGTGGCGGGGGGCGCAAGAGACCCAGTACTTC

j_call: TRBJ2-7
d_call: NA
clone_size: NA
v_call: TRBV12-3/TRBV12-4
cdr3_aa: CASSSAEEQYF
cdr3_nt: TGTGCCAGCAGCTCTGCGGAAGAGCAGTACTTC

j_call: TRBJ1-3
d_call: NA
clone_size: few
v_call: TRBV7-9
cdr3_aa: CASRPRQDNSGNTIYF
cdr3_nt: TGTGCCAGCAGACCCAGACAGGACAACTCTGGAAACACCATATATTTT

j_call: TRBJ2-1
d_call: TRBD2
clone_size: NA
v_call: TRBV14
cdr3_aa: CASSELAGGLLNEQFF
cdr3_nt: TGTGCCAGCAGCGAACTAGCGGGGGGCCTTCTCAATGAGCAGTTCTTC

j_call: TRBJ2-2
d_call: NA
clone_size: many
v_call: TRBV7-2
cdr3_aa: CASSLVGDTGELFF
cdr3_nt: TGTGCCAGCAGCTTGGTAGGGGACACCGGGGAGCTGTTTTTT

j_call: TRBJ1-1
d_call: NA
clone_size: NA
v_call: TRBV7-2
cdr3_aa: CASSSRGRGGEAFF
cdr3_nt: TGTGCCAGCAGCTCCCGCGGTAGGGGGGGGGAGGCTTTCTTT

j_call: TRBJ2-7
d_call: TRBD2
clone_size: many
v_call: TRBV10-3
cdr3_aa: CAISPGTSSYEQYF
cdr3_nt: TGTGCCATCAGCCCCGGGACTAGCTCCTACGAGCAGTACTTC

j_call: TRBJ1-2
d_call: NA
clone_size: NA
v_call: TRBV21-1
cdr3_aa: CASSISIGTTWGGLDYGYTF
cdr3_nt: TGTGCCAGCAGCATCAGCATCGGTACCACGTGGGGGGGCCTTGACTATGGCTACACCTTC

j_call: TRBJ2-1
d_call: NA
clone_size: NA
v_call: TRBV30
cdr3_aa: CAWSVRLGDYNEQFF
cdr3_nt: TGTGCCTGGAGTGTCAGACTGGGGGACTACAATGAGCAGTTCTTC

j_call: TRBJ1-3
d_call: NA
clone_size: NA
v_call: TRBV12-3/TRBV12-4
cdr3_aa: CASSSHSSGNTIYF
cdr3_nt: TGTGCCAGCAGTTCGCACAGCTCTGGAAACACCATATATTTT

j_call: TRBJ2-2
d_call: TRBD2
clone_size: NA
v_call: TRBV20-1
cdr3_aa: CSATLAGALNTGELFF
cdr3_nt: TGCAGTGCTACCTTAGCGGGGGCCCTGAACACCGGGGAGCTGTTTTTT

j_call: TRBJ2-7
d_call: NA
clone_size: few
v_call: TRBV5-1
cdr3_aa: CASSLAPSYEQYF
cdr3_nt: TGCGCCAGCAGCTTGGCACCATCCTACGAGCAGTACTTC

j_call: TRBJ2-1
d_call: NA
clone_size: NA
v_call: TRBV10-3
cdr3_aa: CAISSGVSEQFF
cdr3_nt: TGTGCCATCAGCTCAGGGGTATCTGAGCAGTTCTTC

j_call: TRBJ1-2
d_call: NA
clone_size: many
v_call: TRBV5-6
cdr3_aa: CASSSPQGRDYGYTF
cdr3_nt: TGTGCCAGCAGCTCGCCCCAGGGGAGAGACTATGGCTACACCTTC

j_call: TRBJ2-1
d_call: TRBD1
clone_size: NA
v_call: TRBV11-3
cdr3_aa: CASSLKGTGTGGVNNEQFF
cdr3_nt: TGTGCCAGCAGCTTAAAGGGTACCGGGACAGGGGGTGTCAACAATGAGCAGTTCTTC

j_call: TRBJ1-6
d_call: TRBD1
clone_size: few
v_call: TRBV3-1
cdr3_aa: CASSLRTGGYSPLHF
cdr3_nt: TGTGCCAGCAGCCTAAGGACAGGGGGCTATTCACCCCTCCACTTT

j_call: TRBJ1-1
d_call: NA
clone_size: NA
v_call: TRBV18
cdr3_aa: CASSRQGTGTLEAFF
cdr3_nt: TGTGCCAGCTCCAGGCAGGGAACCGGTACCCTGGAAGCTTTCTTT